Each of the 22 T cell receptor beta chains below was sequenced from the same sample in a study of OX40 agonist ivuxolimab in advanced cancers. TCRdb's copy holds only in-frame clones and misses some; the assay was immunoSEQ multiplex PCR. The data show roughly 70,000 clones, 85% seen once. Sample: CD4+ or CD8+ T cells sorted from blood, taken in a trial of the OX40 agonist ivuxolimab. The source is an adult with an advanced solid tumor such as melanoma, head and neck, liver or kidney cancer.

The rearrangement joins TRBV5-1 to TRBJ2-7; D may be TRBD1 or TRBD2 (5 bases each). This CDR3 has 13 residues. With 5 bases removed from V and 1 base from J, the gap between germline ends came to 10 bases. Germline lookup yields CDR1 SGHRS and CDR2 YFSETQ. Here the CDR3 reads CASRWDRSYEQYF. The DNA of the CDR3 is TGCGCCAGCAGGTGGGACCGATCCTACGAGCAGTACTTC. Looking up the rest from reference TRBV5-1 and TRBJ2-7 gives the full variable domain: KAGVTQTPRYLIKTRGQQVTLSCSPISGHRSVSWYQQTPGQGLQFLFEYFSETQRNKGNFPGRFSGRQFSNSRSEMNVSTLELGDSALYLCASRWDRSYEQYFGPGTRLTVT.

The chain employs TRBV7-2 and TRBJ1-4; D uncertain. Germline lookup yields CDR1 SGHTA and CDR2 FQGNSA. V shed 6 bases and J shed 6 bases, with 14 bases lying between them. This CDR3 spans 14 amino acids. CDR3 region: CASSPTRRDEKLFF. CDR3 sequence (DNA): TGTGCCAGCAGTCCTACCCGACGGGATGAAAAACTGTTTTTT. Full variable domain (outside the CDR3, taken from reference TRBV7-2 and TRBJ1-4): GAGVSQSPSNKVTEKGKDVELRCDPISGHTALYWYRQSLGQGLEFLIYFQGNSAPDKSGLPSDRFSAERTGGSVSTLTIQRTQQEDSAVYLCASSPTRRDEKLFFGSGTQLSVL.

CDR3: CASSFGRTDYEQYF. Written as DNA, the CDR3 is TGTGCCAGCAGCTTCGGGAGGACGGACTACGAGCAGTACTTC. This chain joins TRBV7-8 and TRBJ2-7; 7 bases are shared with TRBD2. The CDR3 runs to 14 residues. Germline trimming cut 3 bases from V and 3 bases from J; bases unmatched to any gene: 5. Germline CDR1 and CDR2: SGHVS and FQNEAQ.

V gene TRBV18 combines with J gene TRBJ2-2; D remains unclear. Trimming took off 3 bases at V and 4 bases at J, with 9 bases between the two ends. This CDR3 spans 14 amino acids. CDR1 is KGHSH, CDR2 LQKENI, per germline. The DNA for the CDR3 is TGTGCCAGCTCACCCGTCCACGGCACCGGGGAGCTGTTTTTT. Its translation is CASSPVHGTGELFF.

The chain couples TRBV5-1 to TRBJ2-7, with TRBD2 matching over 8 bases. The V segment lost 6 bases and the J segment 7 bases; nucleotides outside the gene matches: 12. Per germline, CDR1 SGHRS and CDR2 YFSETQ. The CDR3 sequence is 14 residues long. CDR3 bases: TGCGCCAGCAAAAGCGGGAGCCCCTCCTGGGAGCAGTACTTC. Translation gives CASKSGSPSWEQYF.

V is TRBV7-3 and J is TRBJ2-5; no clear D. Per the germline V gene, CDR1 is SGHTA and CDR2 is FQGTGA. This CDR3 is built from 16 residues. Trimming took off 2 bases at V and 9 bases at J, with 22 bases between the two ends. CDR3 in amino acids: CASSLGPSGTWVAQYF. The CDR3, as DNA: TGTGCCAGCAGCTTAGGACCCTCAGGAACCTGGGTGGCCCAGTACTTC.

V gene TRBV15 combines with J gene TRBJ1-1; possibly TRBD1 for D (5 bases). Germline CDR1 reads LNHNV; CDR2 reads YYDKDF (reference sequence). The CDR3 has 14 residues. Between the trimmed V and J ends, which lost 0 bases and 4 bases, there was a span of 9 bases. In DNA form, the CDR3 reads TGTGCCACCAGCAGAGATGGGGGTATCACTGAAGCTTTCTTT. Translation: CATSRDGGITEAFF.

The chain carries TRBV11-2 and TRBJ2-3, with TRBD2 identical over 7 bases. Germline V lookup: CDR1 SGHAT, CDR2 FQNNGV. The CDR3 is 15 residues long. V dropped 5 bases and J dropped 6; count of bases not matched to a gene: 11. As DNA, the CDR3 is TGTGCCAGCAGCCCAAAAAGACTAGCTAGGGATACGCAGTATTTT. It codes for CASSPKRLARDTQYF.

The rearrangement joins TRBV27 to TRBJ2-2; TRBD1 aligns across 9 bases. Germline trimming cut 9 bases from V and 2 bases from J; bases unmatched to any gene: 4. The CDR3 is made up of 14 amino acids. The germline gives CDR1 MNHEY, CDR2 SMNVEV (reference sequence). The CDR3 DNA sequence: TGTGCCAGTTGGGACAGGGCAAACACCGGGGAGCTGTTTTTT. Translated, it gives CASWDRANTGELFF.

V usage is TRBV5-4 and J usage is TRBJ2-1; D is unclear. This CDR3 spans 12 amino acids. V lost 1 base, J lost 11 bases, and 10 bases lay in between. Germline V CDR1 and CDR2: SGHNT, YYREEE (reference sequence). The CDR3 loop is CASSLPALQQFF. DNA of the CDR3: TGTGCCAGCAGCTTGCCCGCATTACAGCAGTTCTTC.

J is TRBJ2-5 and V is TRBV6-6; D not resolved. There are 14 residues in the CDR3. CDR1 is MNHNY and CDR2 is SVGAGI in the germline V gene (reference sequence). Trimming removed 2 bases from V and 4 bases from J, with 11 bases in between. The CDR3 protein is CASSYLTARETQYF. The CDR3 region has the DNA TGTGCCAGCAGTTACCTCACAGCCCGAGAGACCCAGTACTTC.

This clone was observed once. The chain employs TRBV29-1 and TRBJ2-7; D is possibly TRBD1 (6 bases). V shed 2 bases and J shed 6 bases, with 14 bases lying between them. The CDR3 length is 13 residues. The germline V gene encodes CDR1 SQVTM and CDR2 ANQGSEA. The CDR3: CSVEKSRGGEQYF. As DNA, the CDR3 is TGCAGCGTTGAAAAGTCCAGGGGTGGCGAGCAGTACTTC.

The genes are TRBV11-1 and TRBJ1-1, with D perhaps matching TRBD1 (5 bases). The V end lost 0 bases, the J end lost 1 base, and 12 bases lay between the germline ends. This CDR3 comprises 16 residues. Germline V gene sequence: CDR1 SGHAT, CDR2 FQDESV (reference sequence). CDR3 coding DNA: TGTGCCAGCAGCTTAGCGCTCCAGACAGAGAACACTGAAGCTTTCTTT. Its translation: CASSLALQTENTEAFF.

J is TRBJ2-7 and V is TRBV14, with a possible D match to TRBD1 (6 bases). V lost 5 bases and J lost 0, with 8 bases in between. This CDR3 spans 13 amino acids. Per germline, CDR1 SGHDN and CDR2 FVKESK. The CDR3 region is CASSIQGSYEQYF. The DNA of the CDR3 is TGTGCCAGCAGCATACAGGGCTCCTACGAGCAGTACTTC.

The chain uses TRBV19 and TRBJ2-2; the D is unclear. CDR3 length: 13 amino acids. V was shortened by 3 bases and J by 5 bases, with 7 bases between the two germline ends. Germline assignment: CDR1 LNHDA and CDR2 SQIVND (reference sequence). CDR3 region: CASSIRTTGELFF. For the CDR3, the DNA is TGTGCCAGTAGTATCCGAACGACCGGGGAGCTGTTTTTT.

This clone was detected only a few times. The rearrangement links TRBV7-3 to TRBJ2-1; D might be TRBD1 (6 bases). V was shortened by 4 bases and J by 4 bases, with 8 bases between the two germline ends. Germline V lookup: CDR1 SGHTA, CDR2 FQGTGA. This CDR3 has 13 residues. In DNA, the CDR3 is TGTGCCAGCAGCTCGACAGGTTACAATGAGCAGTTCTTC. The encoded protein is CASSSTGYNEQFF.

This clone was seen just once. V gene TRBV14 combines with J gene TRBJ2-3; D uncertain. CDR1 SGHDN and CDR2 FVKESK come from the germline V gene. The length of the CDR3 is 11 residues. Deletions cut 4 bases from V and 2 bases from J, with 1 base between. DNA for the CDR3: TGTGCCAGCAGCCTCACAGATACGCAGTATTTT. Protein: CASSLTDTQYF. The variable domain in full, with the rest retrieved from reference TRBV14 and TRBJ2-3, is EAGVTQFPSHSVIEKGQTVTLRCDPISGHDNLYWYRRVMGKEIKFLLHFVKESKQDESGMPNNRFLAERTGGTYSTLKVQPAELEDSGVYFCASSLTDTQYFGPGTRLTVL.

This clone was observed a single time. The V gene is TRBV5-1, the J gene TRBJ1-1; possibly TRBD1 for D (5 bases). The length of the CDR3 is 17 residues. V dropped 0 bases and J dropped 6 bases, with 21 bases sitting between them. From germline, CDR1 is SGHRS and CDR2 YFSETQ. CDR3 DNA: TGCGCCAGCAGCTTGGGGCAGGGTTTTTCCGGCGGGTCTGAAGCTTTCTTT. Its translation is CASSLGQGFSGGSEAFF. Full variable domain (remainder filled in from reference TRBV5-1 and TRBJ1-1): KAGVTQTPRYLIKTRGQQVTLSCSPISGHRSVSWYQQTPGQGLQFLFEYFSETQRNKGNFPGRFSGRQFSNSRSEMNVSTLELGDSALYLCASSLGQGFSGGSEAFFGQGTRLTVV.

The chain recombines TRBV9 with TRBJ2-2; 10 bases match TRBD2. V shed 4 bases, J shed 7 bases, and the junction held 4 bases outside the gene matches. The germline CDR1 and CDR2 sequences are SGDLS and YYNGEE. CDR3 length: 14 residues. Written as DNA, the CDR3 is TGTGCCAGCAGCCCCCTAGCGGGAGTCGGGGAGCTGTTTTTT. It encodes CASSPLAGVGELFF.

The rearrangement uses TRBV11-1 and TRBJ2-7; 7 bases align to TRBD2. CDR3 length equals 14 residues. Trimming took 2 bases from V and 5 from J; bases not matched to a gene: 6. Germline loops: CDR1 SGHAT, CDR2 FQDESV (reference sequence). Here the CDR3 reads CASSLSGKKNEQYF. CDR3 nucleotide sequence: TGTGCCAGCAGCTTAAGCGGGAAAAAGAACGAGCAGTACTTC.

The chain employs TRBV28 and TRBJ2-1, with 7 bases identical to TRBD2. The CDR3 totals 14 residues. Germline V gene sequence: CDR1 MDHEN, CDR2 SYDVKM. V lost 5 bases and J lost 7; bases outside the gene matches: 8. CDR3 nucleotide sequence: TGTGCCAGCAGTGGCGGGAGTCACGGGAATGAGCAGTTCTTC. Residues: CASSGGSHGNEQFF.

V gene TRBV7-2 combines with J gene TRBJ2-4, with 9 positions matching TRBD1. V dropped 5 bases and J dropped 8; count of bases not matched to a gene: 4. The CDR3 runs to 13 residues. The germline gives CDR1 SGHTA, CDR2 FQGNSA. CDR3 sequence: CASSRDRVDIQYF. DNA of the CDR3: TGTGCCAGCAGCCGGGACAGGGTGGACATTCAGTACTTC.